The clone carrying this T cell receptor beta chain was observed at least ten times. The antigen remains undetermined. A J-beta primer mix and a sample-barcoded 5' primer were used in a second PCR of roughly 7 to 12 cycles. Each of the cDNA molecules was tagged by a template-switch adaptor with 12 random nucleotides. From the 5' RACE reads, TCRdb called clonotypes with MiXCR, one entry per CDR3 protein. Seen here are over 950,000 distinct CDR3 sequences, 45% to 60% observed once, and the top ten hold roughly 23%. The sample comes from a study of blood T cells in healthy people across ages. The study, taken as a whole, reports: Age brought a roughly linear fall in TCR beta diversity measured per million T cells. Since the PBMCs were unsorted, naive and antigen-experienced cells could not be conclusively compared. More naive CD4+ cells and higher diversity were found in long-lived than in aged donors.

Input material: blood. This sequence was found in a woman aged 60-70 years in good health.

This CDR3 is CSAPRAGHKNIQYF. CDR3 bases: TGCAGTGCTCCCCGGGCGGGCCACAAAAACATTCAGTACTTC. V and J are TRBV20-1 and TRBJ2-4; perhaps TRBD2 as D (5 bases). The CDR3 loop spans 14 amino acids. V gave up 5 bases and J gave up 3 bases, with 14 bases separating them. Germline V lookup: CDR1 DFQATT, CDR2 SNEGSKA (reference sequence).